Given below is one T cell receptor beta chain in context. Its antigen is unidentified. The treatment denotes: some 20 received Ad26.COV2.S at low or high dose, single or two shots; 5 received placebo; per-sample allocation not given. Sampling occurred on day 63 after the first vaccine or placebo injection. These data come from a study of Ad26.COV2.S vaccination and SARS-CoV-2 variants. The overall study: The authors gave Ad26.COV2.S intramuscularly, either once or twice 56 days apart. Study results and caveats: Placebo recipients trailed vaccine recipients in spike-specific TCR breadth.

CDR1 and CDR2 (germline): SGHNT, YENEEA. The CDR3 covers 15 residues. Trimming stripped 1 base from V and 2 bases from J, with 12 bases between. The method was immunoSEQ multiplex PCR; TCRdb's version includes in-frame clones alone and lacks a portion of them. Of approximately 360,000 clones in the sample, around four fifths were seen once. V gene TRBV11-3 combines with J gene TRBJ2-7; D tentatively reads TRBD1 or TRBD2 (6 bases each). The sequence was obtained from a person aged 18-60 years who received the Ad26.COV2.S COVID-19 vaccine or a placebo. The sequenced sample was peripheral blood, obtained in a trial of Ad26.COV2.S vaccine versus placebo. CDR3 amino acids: CASSLVTGRTYEQYF. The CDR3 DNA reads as TGTGCCAGCAGCTTAGTTACAGGGAGGACCTACGAGCAGTACTTC.